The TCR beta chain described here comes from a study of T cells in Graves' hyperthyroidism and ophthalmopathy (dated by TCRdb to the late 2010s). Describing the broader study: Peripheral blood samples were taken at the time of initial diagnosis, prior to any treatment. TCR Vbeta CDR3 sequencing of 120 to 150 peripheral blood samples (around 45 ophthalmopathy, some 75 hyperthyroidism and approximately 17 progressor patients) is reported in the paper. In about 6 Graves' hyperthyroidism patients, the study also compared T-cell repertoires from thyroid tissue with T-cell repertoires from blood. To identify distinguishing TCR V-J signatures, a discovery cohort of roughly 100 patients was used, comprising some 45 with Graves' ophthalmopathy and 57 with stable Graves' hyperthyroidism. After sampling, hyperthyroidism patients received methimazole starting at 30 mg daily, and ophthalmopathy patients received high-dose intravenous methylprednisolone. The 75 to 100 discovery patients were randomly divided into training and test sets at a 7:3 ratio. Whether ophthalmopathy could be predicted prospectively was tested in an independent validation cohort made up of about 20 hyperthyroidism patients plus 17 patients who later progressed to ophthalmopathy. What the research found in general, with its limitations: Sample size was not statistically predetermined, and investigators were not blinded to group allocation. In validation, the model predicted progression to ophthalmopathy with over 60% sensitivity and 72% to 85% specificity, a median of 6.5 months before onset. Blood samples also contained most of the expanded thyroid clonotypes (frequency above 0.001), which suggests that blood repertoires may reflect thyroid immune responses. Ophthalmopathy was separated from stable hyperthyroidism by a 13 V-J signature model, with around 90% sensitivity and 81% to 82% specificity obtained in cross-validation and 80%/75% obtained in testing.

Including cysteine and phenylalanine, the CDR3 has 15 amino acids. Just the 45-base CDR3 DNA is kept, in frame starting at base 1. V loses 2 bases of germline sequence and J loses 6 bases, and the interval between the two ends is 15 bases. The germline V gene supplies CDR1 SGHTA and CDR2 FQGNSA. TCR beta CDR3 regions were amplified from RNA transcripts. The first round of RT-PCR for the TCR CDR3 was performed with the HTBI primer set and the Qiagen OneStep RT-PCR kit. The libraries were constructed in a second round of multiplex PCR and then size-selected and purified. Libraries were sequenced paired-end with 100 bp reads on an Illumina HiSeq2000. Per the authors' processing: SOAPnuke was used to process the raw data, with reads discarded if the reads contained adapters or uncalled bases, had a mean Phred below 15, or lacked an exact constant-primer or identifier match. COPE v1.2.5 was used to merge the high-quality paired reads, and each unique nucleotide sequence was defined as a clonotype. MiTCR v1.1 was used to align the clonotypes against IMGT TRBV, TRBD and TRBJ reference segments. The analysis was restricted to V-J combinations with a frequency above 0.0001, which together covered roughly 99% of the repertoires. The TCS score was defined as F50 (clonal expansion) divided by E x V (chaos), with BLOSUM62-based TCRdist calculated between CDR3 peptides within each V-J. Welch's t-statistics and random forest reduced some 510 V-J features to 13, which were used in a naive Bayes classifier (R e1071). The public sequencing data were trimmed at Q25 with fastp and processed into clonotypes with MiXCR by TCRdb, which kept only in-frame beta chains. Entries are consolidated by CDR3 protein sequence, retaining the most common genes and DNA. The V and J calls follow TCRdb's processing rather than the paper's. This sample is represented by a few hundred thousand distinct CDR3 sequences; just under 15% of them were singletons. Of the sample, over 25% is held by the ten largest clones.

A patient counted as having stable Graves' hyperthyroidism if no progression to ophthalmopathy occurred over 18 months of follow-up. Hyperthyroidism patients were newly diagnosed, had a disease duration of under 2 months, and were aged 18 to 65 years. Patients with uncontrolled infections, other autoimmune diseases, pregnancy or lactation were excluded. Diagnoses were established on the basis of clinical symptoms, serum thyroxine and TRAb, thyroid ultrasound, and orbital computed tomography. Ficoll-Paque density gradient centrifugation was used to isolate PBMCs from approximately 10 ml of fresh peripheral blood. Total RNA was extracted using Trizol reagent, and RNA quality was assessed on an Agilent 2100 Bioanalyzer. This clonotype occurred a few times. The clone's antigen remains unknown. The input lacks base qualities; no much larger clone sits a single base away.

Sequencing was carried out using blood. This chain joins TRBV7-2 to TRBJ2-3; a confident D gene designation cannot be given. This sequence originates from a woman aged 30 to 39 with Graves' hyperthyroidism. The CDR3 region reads CASSLNVGSYDTQYF. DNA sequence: TGTGCCAGCAGCTTAAACGTCGGGTCGTACGATACGCAGTATTTT.